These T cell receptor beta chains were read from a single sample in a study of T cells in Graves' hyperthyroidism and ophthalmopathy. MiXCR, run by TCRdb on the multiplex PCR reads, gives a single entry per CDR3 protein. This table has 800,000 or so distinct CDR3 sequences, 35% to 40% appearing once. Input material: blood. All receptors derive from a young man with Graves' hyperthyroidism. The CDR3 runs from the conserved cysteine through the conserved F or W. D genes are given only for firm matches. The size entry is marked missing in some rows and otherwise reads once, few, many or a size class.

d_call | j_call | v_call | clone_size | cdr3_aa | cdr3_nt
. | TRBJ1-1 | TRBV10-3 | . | CAISELRYLNTEAFF | TGTGCCATCAGTGAGTTAAGGTATCTGAACACTGAAGCTTTCTTT
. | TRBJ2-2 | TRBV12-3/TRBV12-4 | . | CASSSVIGGELFF | TGTGCCAGCAGTTCCGTAATTGGAGGGGAGCTGTTTTTT
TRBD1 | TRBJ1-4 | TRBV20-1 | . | CSAPAGTGREKLFF | TGCAGTGCTCCGGCCGGGACAGGGCGTGAAAAACTGTTTTTT
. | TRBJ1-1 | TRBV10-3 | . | CAISLRKYTEAFF | TGTGCCATCAGCCTGCGGAAATACACTGAAGCTTTCTTT
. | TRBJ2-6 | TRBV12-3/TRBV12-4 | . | CASSFIGSPPGANVLTF | TGTGCCAGCAGCTTCATAGGAAGTCCCCCTGGGGCCAACGTCCTGACTTTC
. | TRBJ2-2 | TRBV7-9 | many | CASSPPSYTGELFF | TGTGCCAGCAGCCCCCCATCCTACACCGGGGAGCTGTTTTTT
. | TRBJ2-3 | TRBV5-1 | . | CASPPQPRGADTQYF | TGCGCCAGCCCCCCCCAACCCCGAGGTGCAGATACGCAGTATTTT
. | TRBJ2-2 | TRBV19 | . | CASSIELNTGELFF | TGTGCCAGTAGTATTGAGCTGAACACCGGGGAGCTGTTTTTT
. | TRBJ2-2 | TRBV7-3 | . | CASSSGLGTTGELFF | TGTGCCAGCAGCTCGGGGCTAGGAACGACCGGGGAGCTGTTTTTT
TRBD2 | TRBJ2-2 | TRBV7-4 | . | CASSLTSGRAMYTGELFF | TGTGCCAGCAGCCTTACTAGCGGGAGGGCCATGTACACCGGGGAGCTGTTTTTT
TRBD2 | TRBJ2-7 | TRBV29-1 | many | CSAVGGFYEQYF | TGCAGCGCAGTGGGGGGGTTCTACGAGCAGTACTTC
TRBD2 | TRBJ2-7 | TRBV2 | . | CASSSGTRGYEQYF | TGTGCCAGCAGCTCCGGGACTAGAGGGTACGAGCAGTACTTC
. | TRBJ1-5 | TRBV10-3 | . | CASSYDGRDQPQHF | TGTGCCAGCAGTTACGACGGGAGAGATCAGCCCCAGCATTTT
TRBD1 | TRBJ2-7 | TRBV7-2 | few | CASSYGQGPTYEQYF | TGTGCCAGCAGCTACGGACAGGGACCCACCTACGAGCAGTACTTC
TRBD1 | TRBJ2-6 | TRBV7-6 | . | CASSLEGANGANVLTF | TGTGCCAGCAGCTTAGAGGGGGCGAATGGGGCCAACGTCCTGACTTTC
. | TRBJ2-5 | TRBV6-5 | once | CASSLRWGDGETQYF | TGTGCCAGCAGTTTGCGGTGGGGGGACGGAGAGACCCAGTACTTC
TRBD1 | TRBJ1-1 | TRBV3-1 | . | CASSQVGTVTMNTEAFF | TGTGCCAGCAGCCAAGTCGGGACAGTCACCATGAACACTGAAGCTTTCTTT
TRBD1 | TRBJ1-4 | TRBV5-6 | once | CASSLEQGTLFF | TGTGCCAGCAGCTTGGAACAGGGGACCTTGTTTTTT
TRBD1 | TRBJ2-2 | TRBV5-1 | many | CASSFGTVNTGELFF | TGCGCCAGCAGCTTCGGGACAGTCAACACCGGGGAGCTGTTTTTT
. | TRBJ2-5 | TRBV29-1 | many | CSVGKGKETQYF | TGCAGCGTTGGGAAGGGAAAAGAGACCCAGTACTTC
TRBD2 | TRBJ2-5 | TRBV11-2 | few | CASVAGGQETQYF | TGTGCCAGCGTAGCGGGGGGCCAAGAGACCCAGTACTTC
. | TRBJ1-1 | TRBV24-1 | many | CATADSQNTEAFF | TGTGCCACCGCGGACAGCCAGAACACTGAAGCTTTCTTT
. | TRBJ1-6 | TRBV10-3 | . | CAISRQQDSPLHF | TGTGCCATCTCCAGACAGCAGGATTCACCCCTCCACTTT
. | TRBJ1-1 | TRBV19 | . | CASGPGHTEAFF | TGTGCCAGTGGCCCGGGGCACACTGAAGCTTTCTTT
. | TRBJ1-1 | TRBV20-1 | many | CSAPSKSGDTEAFF | TGCAGTGCTCCCTCTAAGTCCGGGGACACTGAAGCTTTCTTT
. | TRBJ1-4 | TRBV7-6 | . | CASSTSRNGEKLFF | TGTGCCAGCAGCACAAGCCGGAATGGTGAAAAACTGTTTTTT
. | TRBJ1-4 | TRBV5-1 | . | CASRLAFNEKLFF | TGCGCCAGCCGGTTGGCTTTTAATGAAAAACTGTTTTTT
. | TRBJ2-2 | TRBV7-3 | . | CASSLGLGNPPPGELFF | TGTGCCAGCAGCTTAGGTTTGGGGAACCCTCCCCCCGGGGAGCTGTTTTTT
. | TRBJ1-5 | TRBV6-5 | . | CASSFGRDQPQHF | TGTGCCAGCAGTTTCGGACGGGATCAGCCCCAGCATTTT
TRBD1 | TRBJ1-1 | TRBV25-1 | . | CADLRDRVTEAFF | TGTGCTGACCTCCGGGACAGGGTCACTGAAGCTTTCTTT
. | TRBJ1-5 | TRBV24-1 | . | CATSDFGGQPQHF | TGTGCCACCAGTGATTTCGGAGGTCAGCCCCAGCATTTT
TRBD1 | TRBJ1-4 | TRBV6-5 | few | CASTPQDRRNEKLFF | TGTGCCAGCACTCCCCAGGACAGGCGTAATGAAAAACTGTTTTTT
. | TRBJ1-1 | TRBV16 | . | CASSPGPASGNTEAFF | TGTGCCAGCAGCCCGGGACCGGCCTCTGGAAACACTGAAGCTTTCTTT